The 25 T cell receptor beta chains below come from one sample, sequenced in a study of shared clonotypes between healthy human individuals. It was CD45RO-negative cells, positively selected for CCR7, that made up naive CD8 cells, with terminally differentiated effector memory CD45RA+ cells excluded. Method: immunoSEQ multiplex PCR; TCRdb's copy keeps in-frame clones and lacks some. The sample yields millions of clones, just over 90% seen once. The sequenced sample consisted of naive CD8+ T cells from PBMCs. The receptor set was obtained from a man aged 18 to 30 in good health. Some clones in this sample may be carry-over from other donors' samples.

The V and J genes are TRBV7-3 and TRBJ1-3; 8 positions match TRBD1. J gave up 3 bases and V 5 bases, and 6 bases lay outside the gene matches. This CDR3 is built from 15 residues. Germline V CDR1 and CDR2: SGHTA, FQGTGA. The CDR3 nucleotides are TGTGCCAGCAGCGCCAGGGGGCTGGGTGGAAACACCATATATTTT. Residues: CASSARGLGGNTIYF.

The V and J genes are TRBV29-1 and TRBJ2-7, with 10 bases that match TRBD2. The CDR3 has 15 residues. V was clipped by 3 bases and J by 4 bases; unmatched bases: 9. Germline V gives CDR1 SQVTM, CDR2 ANQGSEA. CDR3 sequence reads: CSVEWLAGATYEQYF. CDR3 bases: TGCAGCGTTGAGTGGCTAGCGGGAGCCACTTACGAGCAGTACTTC.

V gene TRBV6-4 combines with J gene TRBJ2-6; the match to TRBD2 covers 7 bases. J lost 4 bases, V lost 4 bases, and 10 bases had no gene match. Germline V gene data show CDR1 as MRHNA and CDR2 as SNTAGT. The CDR3 is made up of 17 amino acids. The CDR3 loop reads CASSATSSRVGANVLTF. The CDR3 DNA is TGTGCCAGCAGTGCGACTAGCTCGAGAGTAGGGGCCAACGTCCTGACTTTC.

The CDR3 sequence: CASSSSGRAHEQYF. Written as DNA, the CDR3 is TGTGCCAGCAGTTCTAGCGGGAGGGCCCACGAGCAGTACTTC. The rearrangement joins TRBV27 to TRBJ2-7, with 12 bases lining up with TRBD2. CDR3 length: 14 amino acids. Germline CDR1 and CDR2: MNHEY and SMNVEV (reference sequence). V lost 4 bases to trimming and J lost 5 bases; unmatched junction nucleotides: 3.

This clone was found once. The gene calls are TRBV19 and TRBJ1-2; D is unclear. V shed 1 base and J shed 8 bases, with 14 bases lying between them. The CDR3 length is 14 residues. Per the germline V gene, CDR1 is LNHDA and CDR2 is SQIVND (reference sequence). This chain's CDR3 is CASSIGPRLEGYTF. The CDR3 DNA reads TGTGCCAGTAGTATAGGACCGCGGTTGGAGGGCTACACCTTC. Together with reference TRBV19 and TRBJ1-2, the CDR3 gives the full variable domain: DGGITQSPKYLFRKEGQNVTLSCEQNLNHDAMYWYRQDPGQGLRLIYYSQIVNDFQKGDIAEGYSVSREKKESFPLTVTSAQKNPTAFYLCASSIGPRLEGYTFGSGTRLTVV.

The table lists this clone with a count of one. The chain links TRBV19 to TRBJ2-2; D perhaps matches TRBD1 (5 bases). The germline gives CDR1 LNHDA, CDR2 SQIVND (reference sequence). The germline V and J ends were trimmed by 6 bases and 7 bases, with 12 bases remaining between them. The CDR3 totals 13 residues. The CDR3 reads CASRASQGGELFF. The CDR3 DNA follows: TGTGCCAGTAGGGCCTCTCAGGGCGGGGAGCTGTTTTTT.

V gene TRBV7-2 combines with J gene TRBJ1-1; TRBD1 is a possible D gene (5 bases). The V gene's germline CDR1 is SGHTA and CDR2 FQGNSA. The CDR3 runs to 16 residues. V lost 4 bases and J 1 base, leaving 16 bases between the germline ends. CDR3 sequence reads: CASSSSLNDRNTEAFF. The CDR3 region has the DNA TGTGCCAGCAGCTCATCCCTTAACGACAGGAACACTGAAGCTTTCTTT.

This sequence joins TRBV6-1 and TRBJ2-7; the match to TRBD2 covers 15 bases. V lost 3 bases to trimming and J lost 1 base; unmatched junction nucleotides: 10. CDR1 and CDR2 (germline): MNHNS, SASEGT. The CDR3 has 19 residues. In DNA form, the CDR3 reads TGTGCCAGCAGTGAGTTGGGACTAGCGGGAGGTGGGGAGTCCTACGAGCAGTACTTC. Translated, it gives CASSELGLAGGGESYEQYF.

The V call is TRBV7-2, the J call TRBJ1-2, with D possibly being TRBD1 (5 bases). Per germline, CDR1 SGHTA and CDR2 FQGNSA. V was pared by 2 bases and J by 4 bases, with 14 bases between. This CDR3 contains 15 residues. The CDR3 coding sequence is TGTGCCAGCAGCTTAAGGCAGGGCGCCTTCTATGGCTACACCTTC. It translates to CASSLRQGAFYGYTF. Looking up the rest from reference TRBV7-2 and TRBJ1-2 gives the full variable domain: GAGVSQSPSNKVTEKGKDVELRCDPISGHTALYWYRQSLGQGLEFLIYFQGNSAPDKSGLPSDRFSAERTGGSVSTLTIQRTQQEDSAVYLCASSLRQGAFYGYTFGSGTRLTVV.

This chain links TRBV7-9 with TRBJ2-2; D is possibly TRBD1 (6 bases). Germline V gives CDR1 SEHNR, CDR2 FQNEAQ (reference sequence). V dropped 5 bases and J dropped 0 bases, with 19 bases sitting between them. The CDR3 contains 18 residues. CDR3 sequence (DNA): TGTGCCAGCAGCCTCCCCCCTGGGGGACAATCGAACACCGGGGAGCTGTTTTTT. This sequence encodes CASSLPPGGQSNTGELFF.

The gene calls are TRBV18 and TRBJ1-5; D might be TRBD1 (5 bases). The germline V gene has CDR1 KGHSH and CDR2 LQKENI. The germline V and J ends were trimmed by 3 bases and 0 bases, with 24 bases remaining between them. This CDR3 has 20 residues. CDR3 amino acids: CASSPDPTGTEFYSNQPQHF. Written as DNA, the CDR3 is TGTGCCAGCTCACCGGATCCCACCGGGACGGAATTTTATAGCAATCAGCCCCAGCATTTT.

The chain carries TRBV27 and TRBJ1-2; no clear D. This CDR3 has 14 residues. CDR1 and CDR2 from the germline V gene are MNHEY and SMNVEV (reference sequence). The V gene lost 7 bases and the J gene lost 7 bases, with 19 bases spanning the gap. The CDR3 reads CASTDGLGMGGYTF. The CDR3, as DNA: TGTGCCAGCACCGACGGACTGGGCATGGGTGGCTACACCTTC.

The gene calls are TRBV10-3 and TRBJ2-1; D is possibly TRBD2 (6 bases). Trimming stripped 4 bases from V and 3 bases from J, with 22 bases between. Germline lookup yields CDR1 ENHRY and CDR2 SYGVKD. This CDR3 contains 18 residues. The CDR3, as DNA: TGTGCCATCAGTGCTCTTGGGCCCGGCGGAGCGGGCTACAATGAGCAGTTCTTC. Protein sequence: CAISALGPGGAGYNEQFF.

The rearrangement links TRBV6-1 to TRBJ2-7, with TRBD2 matching 11 bases. CDR1 is MNHNS, CDR2 SASEGT, per germline. This CDR3 has 16 residues. After removal of 4 bases from V and 3 bases from J, the junction contained 8 bases not matched to a gene. The CDR3: CASSVTTSGGLYEQYF. The CDR3 DNA reads TGTGCCAGCAGTGTTACCACTAGCGGGGGTCTCTACGAGCAGTACTTC.

The chain is built from TRBV5-1 and TRBJ2-5; D is undetermined. V was clipped by 0 bases and J by 3 bases, with 15 bases between them. CDR3 size: 16 residues. CDR1 is SGHRS, CDR2 YFSETQ, per germline. CDR3 nucleotides: TGCGCCAGCAGCTTGGCCCGAAAGGTGGGCAAAGAGACCCAGTACTTC. Its translation: CASSLARKVGKETQYF.

V usage is TRBV19 and J usage is TRBJ1-5, with D possibly matching TRBD1 (5 bases). This CDR3 region has 14 residues. V was shortened by 6 bases and J by 4 bases, with 13 bases between the two germline ends. Germline V lookup: CDR1 LNHDA, CDR2 SQIVND (reference sequence). CDR3 in amino acids: CASRKTTENQPQHF. In DNA, the CDR3 is TGTGCCAGTAGGAAAACGACAGAAAATCAGCCCCAGCATTTT.

The chain links TRBV6-1 to TRBJ2-7; D possibly matches TRBD1 or TRBD2 (5 bases each). V shed 11 bases and J shed 2 bases, with 16 bases lying between them. CDR3 length: 13 amino acids. In germline, CDR1 is MNHNS, CDR2 SASEGT. The CDR3 loop is CACQGRTTYEQYF. CDR3 DNA: TGTGCCTGCCAGGGACGGACCACCTACGAGCAGTACTTC.

The chain has TRBV19 and TRBJ1-5; D is uncertain. Trimming stripped 7 bases from V and 3 bases from J, with 16 bases between. This CDR3 has 15 residues. Germline V gives CDR1 LNHDA, CDR2 SQIVND (reference sequence). The CDR3, as DNA: TGTGCCAGTATGAAGGACCGCGGACTCAATCAGCCCCAGCATTTT. It specifies CASMKDRGLNQPQHF.

Worth noting for this clone: One junction end disagrees with the germline gene, perhaps due to a read error. The V call is TRBV29-1, the J call TRBJ2-7, with D perhaps assigned TRBD1 or TRBD2 (5 bases each). The CDR3 loop spans 16 amino acids. Germline V lookup: CDR1 SQVTM, CDR2 ANQGSEA. The CDR3 is CSVEGYGTHPPYEQYF. As DNA, the CDR3 is TGCAGCGTCGAAGGCTACGGGACCCATCCGCCCTACGAGCAGTACTTC.

The chain recombines TRBV27 with TRBJ1-4, with a weak D call TRBD1 (6 bases). There are 14 residues in the CDR3. Germline loops: CDR1 MNHEY, CDR2 SMNVEV (reference sequence). The V end was cut by 5 bases, the J end by 3 bases, with 10 bases between. CDR3 sequence (DNA): TGTGCCAGCAGTGTGGACAGTTCTAATGAAAAACTGTTTTTT. Its protein product is CASSVDSSNEKLFF. Supplemented by reference TRBV27 and TRBJ1-4, the full variable domain reads EAQVTQNPRYLITVTGKKLTVTCSQNMNHEYMSWYRQDPGLGLRQIYYSMNVEVTDKGDVPEGYKVSRKEKRNFPLILESPSPNQTSLYFCASSVDSSNEKLFFGSGTQLSVL.

The chain has TRBV2 and TRBJ2-5; 8 positions agree with TRBD1. The CDR3 sequence is 15 residues long. The germline V gene encodes CDR1 SNHLY and CDR2 FYNNEI. The V and J ends lost 3 bases and 2 bases, in that order; junction bases with no gene match: 5. The CDR3 is CASSERQGRQETQYF. The DNA for the CDR3 is TGTGCCAGCAGTGAGAGACAGGGGCGGCAAGAGACCCAGTACTTC. Drawing the rest from reference TRBV2 and TRBJ2-5, the complete variable domain is EPEVTQTPSHQVTQMGQEVILRCVPISNHLYFYWYRQILGQKVEFLVSFYNNEISEKSEIFDDQFSVERPDGSNFTLKIRSTKLEDSAMYFCASSERQGRQETQYFGPGTRLLVL.

The chain links TRBV7-9 to TRBJ2-7; a possible D gene is TRBD1 (5 bases). The CDR3 consists of 15 residues. Trimming shortened V by 1 base and J by 1 base, and 11 bases separated the two germline ends. CDR1 and CDR2 (germline): SEHNR, FQNEAQ (reference sequence). Written as DNA, the CDR3 is TGTGCCAGCAGCTTAGGTATGGGGCCGTCCTACGAGCAGTACTTC. It specifies CASSLGMGPSYEQYF.

Details on this clone: Relative to the germline gene, one junction end is altered; a read error may explain this. This chain connects TRBV4-1 to TRBJ2-1; 8 nucleotides match TRBD2. Germline V lookup: CDR1 MGHRA, CDR2 YSYEKL. This CDR3 is 17 amino acids long. The CDR3 sequence is CASRRPLSGSSHNEQFF. The DNA of the CDR3 is TGCGCCAGCAGACGACCTCTAAGCGGGAGCTCCCACAATGAGCAGTTCTTC.

The V call is TRBV5-3, the J call TRBJ2-3, with 9 bases lining up with TRBD2. TRBV5-3 counts as an open reading frame of uncertain function. The length of the CDR3 is 17 residues. V lost 3 bases, J lost 5 bases, and 13 bases stayed unmatched. CDR3 sequence: CARSWGVMISGRDTQYF. CDR3 bases: TGTGCCAGAAGCTGGGGGGTTATGATTAGCGGGAGAGATACGCAGTATTTT.

This clone has a single count. The rearrangement links TRBV27 to TRBJ1-2; 7 bases fit TRBD1. There are 13 residues in the CDR3. Unmatched junction bases numbered 8, after V lost 8 bases and J lost 5 bases. Germline CDR1 reads MNHEY; CDR2 reads SMNVEV (reference sequence). The CDR3 loop is CASWDSLGYGYTF. CDR3 DNA: TGTGCCAGCTGGGACAGTTTGGGGTATGGCTACACCTTC.